One and the same sample provided the 2 T cell receptor beta chains below, sequenced in a study of shared clonotypes between healthy human individuals. Naive CD8 cells were CD45RO-negative, positively selected for CCR7, excluding terminally differentiated effector memory CD45RA+ cells. Measured with immunoSEQ multiplex PCR; TCRdb has only the in-frame clones, and not every one. Of around 2.1 million clones in the sample, roughly 91% are singletons; the top ten hold over 1.5%. The sequenced sample consisted of naive CD8+ T cells from PBMCs. The receptors shown here come from a man younger than 35 in good health. Some clones in this sample may be carry-over from other donors' samples.

The rearrangement joins TRBV19 to TRBJ1-1; D ambiguous. Germline lookup yields CDR1 LNHDA and CDR2 SQIVND (reference sequence). V gave up 5 bases and J gave up 11 bases, with 15 bases separating them. The CDR3 covers 12 residues. CDR3 in amino acids: CASSGEPPVAFF. The CDR3 bases are TGTGCCAGTAGTGGGGAGCCCCCGGTGGCTTTCTTT.

This sequence joins TRBV27 and TRBJ2-5; D remains ambiguous. Deletions cut 2 bases from V and 5 bases from J, with 9 bases between. The CDR3 is made up of 13 amino acids. Germline V gene sequence: CDR1 MNHEY, CDR2 SMNVEV (reference sequence). This CDR3 reads CASSLVRWETQYF. The CDR3, as DNA: TGTGCCAGCAGTTTAGTCCGGTGGGAGACCCAGTACTTC.